The 3 T cell receptor beta chains reported below all come from one sample, sequenced in a study of blood T cell repertoires in COVID-19. Generated by immunoSEQ multiplex PCR, the TCRdb table keeps only in-frame clones and is missing some. The repertoire consists of 95,000 to 120,000 clones, with about nine tenths occurring once and the leading ten covering 2.4%. The sequencing sample was made of peripheral blood. The receptors stem from a human donor in a cohort sampled during active COVID-19.

This clone came up once. The rearrangement uses TRBV6-5 and TRBJ1-5; D is unresolved. In germline, CDR1 is MNHEY, CDR2 SVGAGI. Trimming removed 6 bases at V and 7 bases at J, with 16 bases between. The CDR3 covers 14 residues. The CDR3 region is CASSSDKRLQPQHF. Here the CDR3 DNA reads TGTGCCAGCAGCAGCGACAAGCGGTTACAGCCCCAGCATTTT.

This clone has only a few counts. The chain combines TRBV12-3 or TRBV12-4 with TRBJ1-6, with D tentatively TRBD1 (6 bases). The CDR3 length is 13 residues. V was shortened by 4 bases and J by 13 bases, with 14 bases between the two germline ends. Written as DNA, the CDR3 is TGTGCCAGCAGTTATGGGTGGACAGTTCCCCTCCACTTT. It yields the protein CASSYGWTVPLHF.

The CDR3 spells CASSFKGAYGYTF. CDR3 DNA sequence: TGCGCCAGCAGCTTTAAGGGGGCCTATGGCTACACCTTC. The gene calls are TRBV5-1 and TRBJ1-2, with 7 nucleotides matching TRBD1. V shed 2 bases and J 4 bases; nucleotides not matched to a gene: 2. The CDR3 is 13 amino acids. Germline V gene sequence: CDR1 SGHRS, CDR2 YFSETQ.